This T cell receptor beta chain was identified in a study of cytomegalovirus exposure and HLA in healthy donors. Study outcomes and limitations: In vitro data verified a few CMV-associated chains as specific for CMV antigens. Most TCR sequences were seen very rarely across donors, but some public TCRs occurred in many.

The CDR3 runs to 13 residues. The J segment lost 11 bases and the V segment lost 3 bases, leaving 9 bases of the junction unmatched. Germline lookup yields CDR1 SGDLS and CDR2 YYNGEE. Remarks on this clone: Its antigen is as yet unknown.

The assay was immunoSEQ multiplex PCR, and TCRdb's table has in-frame clones only and misses some. Altogether 150,000 to 200,000 clones are present, about nine tenths being singletons, with the ten largest covering roughly 2.7%. The chain employs TRBV9 and TRBJ1-1, with TRBD1 identical over 8 bases. The receptor was isolated from a man younger than 30 in good health and CMV-seropositive. The sample taken for sequencing was PBMCs. The CDR3 nucleotides read TGTGCCAGCAGCGGAGCAGGGGGCGGTGAGGCTTTCTTT. It is translated as CASSGAGGGEAFF. The whole variable domain, filled in from reference TRBV9 and TRBJ1-1, reads DSGVTQTPKHLITATGQRVTLRCSPRSGDLSVYWYQQSLDQGLQFLIQYYNGEERAKGNILERFSAQQFPDLHSELNLSSLELGDSALYFCASSGAGGGEAFFGQGTRLTVV.